This TCR beta chain was recovered during a study of tumor-infiltrating lymphocytes in localized non-small cell lung cancer. Study summary: Resected tumor was paired with non-adjacent uninvolved lung from the same patient.

Study results and caveats: Not all patients were TCR sequenced, owing to tissue quantity. Tumors had more T cell infiltration than uninvolved lung, per TCRbeta sequencing and CD3 counts.

This clone was counted a single time. Its antigen remains unknown. Libraries were prepared by immunoSEQ multiplex PCR; TCRdb keeps only in-frame clonotypes and omits some of them. The sample shows approximately 17,000 clones, approximately 68% of them seen only once. The receptor comes from a human donor with non-small cell lung cancer. What was sequenced was lung tumor tissue.

The CDR3 DNA reads TGTGCCAGCAGTGAGGGACAGCCGCCAGATACGCAGTATTTT. This sequence encodes CASSEGQPPDTQYF. This rearrangement joins TRBV6-1 to TRBJ2-3; 7 bases line up with TRBD1. V gave up 3 bases and J gave up 4 bases; unmatched junction bases: 4. In germline, CDR1 is MNHNS, CDR2 SASEGT. There are 14 residues in the CDR3.